Sequencing of this TCR beta chain was carried out in a study of cytomegalovirus exposure and HLA in healthy donors (dated by TCRdb to 2015 to 2018). For the study in its entirety: In an earlier analysis of approximately 640 of the donors, 276 Gb of sequence data and 90 million to 130 million unique TCR beta sequences from 180 million or so T cells were reported. An early release that covered fewer than 750 HLA-typed donors contained 300 to 350 gigabases of sequencing data and some 87 million unique TCR sequences. Of the 350 to 400 genotyped donors, about 80% fell in the genetic ancestry cluster associated with self-reported Caucasian donors. The aim of the study was to test whether cataloging public T cell receptors could identify signatures of past pathogen exposure. The T cell repertoires of some 670 subjects were profiled by immunosequencing and related to cytomegalovirus serostatus. In addition to the first cohort of 500 to 850 subjects, a separate validation cohort of approximately 130 different subjects was used. The study combined high-throughput TCR immunosequencing, statistical association of individual TCRs with disease status, and machine learning to predict cytomegalovirus infection status. A later analysis re-examined previously published TCR beta repertoires from about 670 donors and added high-resolution HLA genotyping to investigate patterns of TCR occurrence. Rather than drawing on any new phenotypic data, the later analysis identified candidate immune exposures from TCR beta sequences and the way those sequences occurred across donors. An earlier analysis of 587 of the donors used high-throughput TCR beta sequencing to judge whether each TCR beta V gene segment behaved as functional or pseudogenic. Alongside the repertoire data, information on donor age, sex, ethnicity and CMV serostatus was compiled. A later genetic analysis used genome-wide SNP genotypes for about 55% of the 666 donors, treating that subset as a discovery cohort. All discovery cohort repertoires had been generated using a single sequencing platform. HLA typing covered class I and class II loci at four-digit resolution. The number of typed donors differed by locus: roughly 629-630 for A, B, C, DRB1 and DQB1; approximately 520 for DQA1; around 610 for DPA1; and around 450 for DPB1. Because of strong linkage in the cohort, roughly five DR-DQ haplotypes were treated as single units for association and clustering. On average, roughly 250,000 unique TCR beta nucleotide sequences were sequenced per donor among a few hundred genotyped donors of the cohort, with roughly 18% of those sequences being non-productive. Beyond this particular receptor, the publication reports: The authors suggested that the approach could potentially be generalized to other disease states and immunological phenotypes. A further reported finding was that TCR beta sequences accurately predicted the HLA-A and HLA-B alleles for most subjects in the first cohort. In an earlier analysis of some 640 of the donors, most TCR beta V segments were observed in productive rearrangements about 87% or about 30% of the time, broadly matching IMGT annotations. A later analysis found that most CMV-associated TCR beta chains appeared HLA-restricted, with HLA associations seemingly driven largely by CMV exposure. In this cohort, only TCR beta chains were sequenced, and detectable features were limited by the absence of alpha or paired-chain data. The classifier was reported to diagnose cytomegalovirus status with high specificity and sensitivity in both the original cohort and the validation cohort. Presence/absence analyses assumed roughly uniform sequencing depth across donors, an assumption that may not hold. Because some donors lacked HLA typing at each locus, the association tests relied only on the typed subset. Specific HLA alleles were associated with 16,951 TCR beta sequences at a false discovery rate of 0.05 in a later analysis. According to a later analysis, TCR association rates differed among HLA loci, with DRB1 alleles showing the most associated TCRs and HLA-C alleles showing the fewest. Because counts were too low, around 18 rarely observed V segments, including chromosome 9 orphons, were left out of the earlier analysis of 587 of the donors. In vitro tests confirmed that three of the cytomegalovirus-associated TCR beta chains recognize cytomegalovirus antigens. Correlated functional status among segregating V segments might be attributable to linkage disequilibrium, but an unknown experimental factor could not be ruled out. Compared with equally common non-associated chains, HLA-associated TCR beta chains in a later analysis were more clonally expanded and had lower generation probabilities. Most TCR sequences were observed very rarely across donors, whereas some public TCRs were present in many individuals. In a later genetic analysis, fewer N-insertions in productive TCRs were reported among donors in an Asian-associated ancestry cluster than the 666-donor mean. Some IMGT-functional V segments, including TRBV6-2 and TRBV6-3, could not be told apart with the 87-base-pair reads, so those segments were excluded. The only immune exposure information available for the cohort was CMV serostatus. An association between a missense DCLRE1C variant and V-gene and J-gene trimming of TCR beta chains was found in a later genetic analysis and replicated in an independent cohort. The study listed 164 TCR beta chains as associated with cytomegalovirus. In a later analysis, several top co-occurrence clusters were reported to appear linked to parvovirus B19, influenza, CMV and Epstein-Barr virus. When HLA alleles, especially DR and DQ, strongly co-occurred, attributing TCR associations to individual alleles was difficult. A cluster of highly shared sequence variants was judged likely to represent a technical artifact of the sequencing pipeline.

The library was made by the immunoSEQ multiplex PCR assay. For the multiplex PCR, a mixture combining 60 forward primers for TCR Vbeta segments and 13 reverse primers for TCR Jbeta segments was used. The CDR3 region of rearranged TCR beta genes was amplified from genomic DNA by a multiplex PCR assay. Amplified TCR beta libraries were sequenced as 87-base-pair reads on the Illumina HiSeq System. From the authors' description of their analysis: A later analysis tallied some 79 million unique TCR beta chains across the 700 or so repertoires, and about 12 million of those chains were shared by two or more donors. A nearest-neighbor algorithm error-corrected the raw reads and collapsed the reads into unique sequences, merging closely related sequences to remove PCR and sequencing errors. CDR3 sequences were aligned to IMGT reference sequences to assign V, D and J gene segments. Each retained sequence needed at least a six-nucleotide match to both a V gene segment and a J gene segment. Rearrangements were called productive when the CDR3 lacked stop codons and stayed in frame with V and J; all others were non-productive. Following IMGT convention, CDR3 was defined as the stretch from the second conserved V-encoded cysteine to the conserved J-encoded phenylalanine. The earlier analysis of 550 to 650 of the donors excluded any sequence lacking an unambiguous match to a single V gene segment. An earlier analysis of 587 of the donors classified V segments as functional when productive rearrangements were above 56.7% and as segregating when the standard deviation between donors was above 5%. A statistical classification framework was built for diagnosing cytomegalovirus status from the catalog of TCR beta chain sequences. In a later analysis, TCR nucleotide sequences were compared against IMGT/GENE-DB human TR gene sequences so that V and J genes could be assigned. Using the TCRdist pipeline, a later analysis assigned CDR3 sequences along with most-parsimonious VDJ recombination scenarios. In a later analysis, each TCR beta chain was defined by its CDR3 amino acid sequence together with its V-gene family, and reads lacking a unique V-gene family were excluded. In a later analysis, fewer than 600 highly shared, low-generation-probability nucleotide sequences were removed to address suspected cross-contamination and a sequencing artifact. In a later analysis, a clonal expansion index for each public chain was calculated from normalized within-repertoire ranks of inferred template counts. In a later analysis, generation probabilities were computed with a VDJ recombination model fitted to out-of-frame rearrangements, and the resulting probabilities were checked against IGoR. Hypergeometric tests were used in a later analysis to score TCR-TCR, TCR-HLA and TCR-CMV co-occurrence, with a repertoire-size bias correction applied to the TCR pairs. In a later analysis, false discovery rates were estimated by permuting HLA or CMV assignments 20 times. A later analysis grouped co-occurring TCRs with DBSCAN, adding TCRdist sequence similarity when clustering within HLA-allele-positive subsets. Repertoires with fewer than 30,000 or more than 120,000 public chains, plus five repertoires with anomalous nucleotide sharing, were excluded from co-occurrence clustering. TCRdb's version of the immuneACCESS table is confined to in-frame rearrangements and falls short of the full clone set. An unresolved V gene accounts for under half of the shortfall where checked; the remainder is of unknown origin. V, J and clone size were drawn from that table, and D and trimming were deduced from the DNA. The table for this sample records approximately 37,000 clones. Around 3.8% of the sample belongs to the ten largest clones.

Comments on this clone: Its antigen remains undetermined.

Taken from cysteine to phenylalanine, the CDR3 has 16 residues. The retained sequence is limited to the CDR3, 48 bases, with the frame set at the first base. In total, roughly 710 healthy bone marrow donors made up the cohort. All cohort members were sampled while nominally healthy, although unrecorded immune exposures were likely present. The donor tested CMV seronegative, placing the donor among the approximately 400 seronegative members of the cohort. A peripheral blood sample was collected from each donor, and TCR beta sequencing was performed on peripheral blood mononuclear cells. Genomic DNA extraction from the blood cell samples was performed with the Qiagen DNeasy Blood Extraction Kit.

Sequences were obtained from PBMCs. This sequence uses TRBV1 and TRBJ1-4. TRBV1 is marked as a pseudogene. This clonotype was obtained from a male donor in good health and CMV-seronegative. CDR3 loop: CTSSQEIPEGNEKLFF. The bases are TGCACCAGCAGCCAAGAGATTCCAGAGGGTAATGAAAAACTGTTTTTT.